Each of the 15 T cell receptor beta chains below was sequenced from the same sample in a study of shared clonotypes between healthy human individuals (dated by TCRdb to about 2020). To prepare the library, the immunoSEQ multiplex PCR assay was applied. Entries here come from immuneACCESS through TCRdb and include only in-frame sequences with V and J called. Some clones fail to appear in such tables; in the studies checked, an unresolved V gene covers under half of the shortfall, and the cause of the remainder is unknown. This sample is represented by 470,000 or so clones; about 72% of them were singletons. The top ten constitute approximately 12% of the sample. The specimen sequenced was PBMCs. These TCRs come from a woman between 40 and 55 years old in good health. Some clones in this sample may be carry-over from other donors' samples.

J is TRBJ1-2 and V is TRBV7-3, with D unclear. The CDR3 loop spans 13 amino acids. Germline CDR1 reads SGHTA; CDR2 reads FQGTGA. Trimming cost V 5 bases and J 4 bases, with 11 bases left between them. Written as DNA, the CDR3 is TGTGCCAGCAGCCCTGGTCCCACCTATGGCTACACCTTC. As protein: CASSPGPTYGYTF.

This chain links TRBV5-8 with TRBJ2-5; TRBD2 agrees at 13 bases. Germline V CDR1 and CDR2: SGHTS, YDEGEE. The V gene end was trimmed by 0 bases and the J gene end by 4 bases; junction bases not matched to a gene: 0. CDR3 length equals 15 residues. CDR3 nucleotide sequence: TGTGCCAGCAGCTTGGGACTAGCGGGAGGAGAGACCCAGTACTTC. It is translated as CASSLGLAGGETQYF.

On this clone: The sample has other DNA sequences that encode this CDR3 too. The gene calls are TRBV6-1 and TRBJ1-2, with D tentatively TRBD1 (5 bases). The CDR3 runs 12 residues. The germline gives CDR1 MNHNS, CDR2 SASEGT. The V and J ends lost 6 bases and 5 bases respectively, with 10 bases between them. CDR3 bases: TGTGCCAGCAGCGCAGACAGTTATGGCTACACCTTC. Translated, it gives CASSADSYGYTF.

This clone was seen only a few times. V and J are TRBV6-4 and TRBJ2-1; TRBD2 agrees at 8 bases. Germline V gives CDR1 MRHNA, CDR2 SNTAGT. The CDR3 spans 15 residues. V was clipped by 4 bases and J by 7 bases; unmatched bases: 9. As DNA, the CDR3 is TGTGCCAGCAGTGCCCAAGCGGGAGCTATAAATGAGCAGTTCTTC. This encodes CASSAQAGAINEQFF.

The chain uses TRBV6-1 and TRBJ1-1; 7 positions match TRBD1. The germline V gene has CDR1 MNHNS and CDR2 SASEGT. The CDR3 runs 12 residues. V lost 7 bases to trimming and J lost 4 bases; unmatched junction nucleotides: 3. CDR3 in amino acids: CASTQGVTEAFF. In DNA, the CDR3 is TGTGCCAGCACCCAGGGGGTCACTGAAGCTTTCTTT.

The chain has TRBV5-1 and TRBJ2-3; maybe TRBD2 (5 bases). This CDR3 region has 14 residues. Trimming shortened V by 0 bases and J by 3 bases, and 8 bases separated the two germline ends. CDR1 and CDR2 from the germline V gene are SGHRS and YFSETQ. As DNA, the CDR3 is TGCGCCAGCAGCTTGGGAGGGCGAACAGATACGCAGTATTTT. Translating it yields CASSLGGRTDTQYF.

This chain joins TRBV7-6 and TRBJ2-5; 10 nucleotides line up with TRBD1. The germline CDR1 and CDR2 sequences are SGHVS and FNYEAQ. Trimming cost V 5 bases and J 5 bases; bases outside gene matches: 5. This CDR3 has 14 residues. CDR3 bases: TGTGCCAGCAGCGGGACAGGGGCGGGGGAGACCCAGTACTTC. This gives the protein CASSGTGAGETQYF.

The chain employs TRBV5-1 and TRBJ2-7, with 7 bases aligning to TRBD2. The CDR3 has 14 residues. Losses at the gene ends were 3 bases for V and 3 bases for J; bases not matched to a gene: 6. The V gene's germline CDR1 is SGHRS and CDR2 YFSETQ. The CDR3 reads CASSSRTSLYEQYF. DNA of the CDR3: TGCGCCAGCAGCTCCAGGACTAGTCTCTACGAGCAGTACTTC.

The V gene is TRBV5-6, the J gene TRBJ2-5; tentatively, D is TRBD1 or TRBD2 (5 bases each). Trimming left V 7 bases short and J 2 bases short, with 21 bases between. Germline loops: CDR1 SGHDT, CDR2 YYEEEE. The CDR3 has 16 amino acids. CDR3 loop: CASLAAGASKQETQYF. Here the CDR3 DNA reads TGTGCCAGCTTGGCTGCCGGGGCTAGCAAACAAGAGACCCAGTACTTC.

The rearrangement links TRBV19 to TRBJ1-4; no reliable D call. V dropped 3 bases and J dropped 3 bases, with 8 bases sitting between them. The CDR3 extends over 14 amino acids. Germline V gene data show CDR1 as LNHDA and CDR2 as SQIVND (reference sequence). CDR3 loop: CASSILGSNEKLFF. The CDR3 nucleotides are TGTGCCAGTAGTATTCTGGGGTCTAATGAAAAACTGTTTTTT.

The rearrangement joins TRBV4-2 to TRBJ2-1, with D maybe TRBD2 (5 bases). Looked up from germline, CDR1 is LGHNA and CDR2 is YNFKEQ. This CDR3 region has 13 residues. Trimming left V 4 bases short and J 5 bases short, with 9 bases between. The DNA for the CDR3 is TGTGCCAGCAGCCGGAGGCTGGACAATGAGCAGTTCTTC. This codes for CASSRRLDNEQFF.

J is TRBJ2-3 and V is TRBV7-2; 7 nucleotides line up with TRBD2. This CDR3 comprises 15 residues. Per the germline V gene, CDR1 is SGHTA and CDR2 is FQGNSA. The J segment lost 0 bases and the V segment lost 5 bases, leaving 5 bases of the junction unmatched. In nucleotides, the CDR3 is TGTGCCAGCAGCCAGGGAGGGTCTAGCACAGATACGCAGTATTTT. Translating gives CASSQGGSSTDTQYF. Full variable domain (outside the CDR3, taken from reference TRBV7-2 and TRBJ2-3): GAGVSQSPSNKVTEKGKDVELRCDPISGHTALYWYRQSLGQGLEFLIYFQGNSAPDKSGLPSDRFSAERTGGSVSTLTIQRTQQEDSAVYLCASSQGGSSTDTQYFGPGTRLTVL.

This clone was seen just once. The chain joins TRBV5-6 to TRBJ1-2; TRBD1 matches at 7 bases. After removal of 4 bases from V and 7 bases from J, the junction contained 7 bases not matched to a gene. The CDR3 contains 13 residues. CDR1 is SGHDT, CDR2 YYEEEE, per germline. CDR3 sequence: CASSISTGSGYTF. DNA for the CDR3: TGTGCCAGCAGCATATCGACAGGGTCTGGCTACACCTTC.

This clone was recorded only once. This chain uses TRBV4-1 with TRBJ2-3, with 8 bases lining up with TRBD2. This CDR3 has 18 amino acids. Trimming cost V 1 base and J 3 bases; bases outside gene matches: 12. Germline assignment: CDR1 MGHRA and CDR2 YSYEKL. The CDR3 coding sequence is TGCGCCAGCAGCCAAGGGCGAGGACGCGGGGGGCAAACAGATACGCAGTATTTT. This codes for CASSQGRGRGGQTDTQYF.

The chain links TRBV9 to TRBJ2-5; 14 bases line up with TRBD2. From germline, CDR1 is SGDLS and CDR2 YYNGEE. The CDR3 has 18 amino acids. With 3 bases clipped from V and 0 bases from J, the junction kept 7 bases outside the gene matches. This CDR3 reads CASSEGTSGRKYQETQYF. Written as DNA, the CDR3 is TGTGCCAGCAGCGAGGGGACTAGCGGGAGAAAGTACCAAGAGACCCAGTACTTC.